One and the same sample provided the 10 T cell receptor beta chains below, sequenced in a study of cytomegalovirus exposure and HLA in healthy donors. Both 60 Vbeta primers and 13 Jbeta primers went into the PCR. The data were produced by immunoSEQ multiplex PCR, yet TCRdb's version contains in-frame clones alone and is incomplete. This table has 280,000 or so clones, over 85% appearing once. The sequencing input was PBMCs. These receptors were collected from a woman between 18 and 29 years old in good health and CMV-seronegative.

As to this clone: Germline is not matched at one junction end, which may reflect a read error. Additional DNA sequences in this sample encode the identical CDR3. V gene TRBV12-5 combines with J gene TRBJ1-6; D may be TRBD1 (6 bases). Germline-derived CDR1 and CDR2 are LGHNT and FRNRAP. CDR3 size: 17 residues. The CDR3 loop reads CASGLWGLGSYNSPLHF. In DNA form, the CDR3 reads TGTGCTAGTGGTTTATGGGGGCTTGGCTCCTATAATTCCCCCCTCCACTTT.

The chain combines TRBV7-9 with TRBJ1-1, with 11 positions matching TRBD1. The V gene end was trimmed by 4 bases and the J gene end by 0 bases; junction bases not matched to a gene: 1. The CDR3 is 15 residues long. Germline V lookup: CDR1 SEHNR, CDR2 FQNEAQ (reference sequence). The CDR3 is CASSSGQGVNTEAFF. CDR3 DNA sequence: TGTGCCAGCAGCTCGGGACAGGGGGTGAACACTGAAGCTTTCTTT.

This rearrangement joins TRBV5-1 to TRBJ1-1; TRBD1 might be the D (6 bases). Germline V lookup: CDR1 SGHRS, CDR2 YFSETQ. The CDR3 is 16 amino acids. Trimming left V 4 bases short and J 0 bases short, with 16 bases between. CDR3 protein: CASSQQDRSMNTEAFF. The CDR3 DNA reads TGCGCCAGCAGCCAACAAGACAGGTCCATGAACACTGAAGCTTTCTTT.

V is TRBV4-1 and J is TRBJ2-7, with 10 bases identical to TRBD2. The V gene end was trimmed by 1 base and the J gene end by 2 bases; junction bases not matched to a gene: 5. The germline V gene encodes CDR1 MGHRA and CDR2 YSYEKL. This CDR3 spans 16 amino acids. Written as DNA, the CDR3 is TGCGCCAGCAGCCAAGGGGGGACTAGCGTCGCCTACGAGCAGTACTTC. Translated: CASSQGGTSVAYEQYF.

J is TRBJ2-3 and V is TRBV6-5, with 7 nucleotides matching TRBD2. Trimming removed 5 bases from V and 0 bases from J; junction bases left unmatched: 2. The CDR3 length is 14 residues. Per germline, CDR1 MNHEY and CDR2 SVGAGI. The CDR3 region has the DNA TGTGCCAGCAGTCCGGGACTAAGCACAGATACGCAGTATTTT. It encodes CASSPGLSTDTQYF.

The J gene is TRBJ2-7, the V gene TRBV11-1; TRBD1 might be the D (5 bases). CDR3 size: 14 residues. Germline assignment: CDR1 SGHAT and CDR2 FQDESV (reference sequence). V lost 1 base and J 0 bases, leaving 7 bases between the germline ends. The CDR3 here is CASSLGGHSYEQYF. CDR3 DNA sequence: TGTGCCAGCAGCTTAGGGGGCCACTCCTACGAGCAGTACTTC.

The chain uses TRBV29-1 and TRBJ1-1; D remains ambiguous. The CDR3 runs to 12 residues. Germline V lookup: CDR1 SQVTM, CDR2 ANQGSEA. Trimming cost V 3 bases and J 5 bases, with 10 bases left between them. The CDR3 here is CSVDVTVTEAFF. CDR3 nucleotides: TGCAGCGTTGACGTCACGGTAACTGAAGCTTTCTTT.

The gene calls are TRBV10-1 and TRBJ1-1; 8 bases fit TRBD1. The length of the CDR3 is 12 residues. The trim removed 8 bases at V and 11 bases at J, leaving 10 bases unmatched. Germline CDR1 and CDR2: WNHNN and SYGVQD (reference sequence). CDR3 loop: CASGTGALGAFF. The CDR3 region has the DNA TGCGCCAGCGGGACAGGAGCCCTTGGGGCTTTCTTT.

The genes are TRBV19 and TRBJ1-1; D uncertain. This CDR3 region has 13 residues. Trimming cost V 1 base and J 1 base, with 4 bases left between them. CDR1 LNHDA and CDR2 SQIVND come from the germline V gene (reference sequence). The CDR3: CASSIGGNTEAFF. The CDR3 DNA is TGTGCCAGTAGTATAGGAGGGAACACTGAAGCTTTCTTT.

The chain has TRBV13 and TRBJ2-1; D possibly corresponds to TRBD2 (5 bases). V dropped 0 bases and J dropped 10 bases, with 7 bases sitting between them. CDR1 PRHDT and CDR2 FYEKMQ come from the germline V gene (reference sequence). The CDR3 covers 12 residues. CDR3 in DNA: TGTGCCAGCAGCTTAGGCCGAGGGGAGCAGTTCTTC. Protein sequence: CASSLGRGEQFF.